This entry is about one T cell receptor beta chain. A Seattle source enrolled patients during active infection and followed them longitudinally. This record belongs to a study of blood T cell repertoires in COVID-19. Whole-study context: There were acute and convalescent COVID-19 samples, and they came from the United States, Italy and Spain. PBMCs, B-cell-depleted T cells, or T cells provided the cDNA or gDNA that made up the material.

In the original workflow: The assay estimated nucleated cells by amplifying reference gene primers. TCRdb keeps only in-frame clones here, not all; method: immunoSEQ multiplex PCR. That table supplies the V and J calls and clone size; D and trimming were determined from the DNA. The data contain roughly 300,000 clones, roughly nine tenths of them seen just once; the ten biggest clones take up about 2%. From germline, CDR1 is MNHNY and CDR2 SVGAGI (reference sequence). There are 15 residues in the CDR3. The V gene lost 8 bases and the J gene lost 2 bases, with 18 bases spanning the gap. Specimen: peripheral blood. The TCR sequence derives from a woman aged 25 to 39 with COVID-19, enrolled during active disease. This sequence joins TRBV6-6 and TRBJ1-2; weak D call: TRBD1 (6 bases). This CDR3 reads CASGGGGGTNYGYTF. In DNA form, the CDR3 reads TGTGCCAGCGGGGGCGGGGGAGGGACCAACTATGGCTACACCTTC.